What follows are 25 T cell receptor beta chains derived from one specimen sequenced in a study of blood T cell repertoires in COVID-19. The table came from immunoSEQ multiplex PCR; TCRdb's copy has only in-frame clones and leaves some out. The sample lists roughly 86,000 clones; around nine tenths were seen once. Sequenced: peripheral blood. Source of these receptors: a middle-aged man with acute or convalescent COVID-19.

V and J are TRBV25-1 and TRBJ2-7, with D perhaps TRBD1 (6 bases). The ends were cut back, 7 bases at V and 6 bases at J, with 7 bases in the middle. CDR1 is MGHDK and CDR2 is SYGVNS in the germline V gene. This CDR3 is 10 amino acids long. The CDR3 bases are TGTGCCAGCAAAGGGGGCGAGCAGTACTTC. Translating it yields CASKGGEQYF.

This chain connects TRBV9 to TRBJ2-7, with 7 bases that match TRBD2. V shed 0 bases, J shed 0 bases, and the junction held 3 bases outside the gene matches. The CDR3 covers 15 residues. CDR1 is SGDLS, CDR2 YYNGEE, per germline. Written as DNA, the CDR3 is TGTGCCAGCAGCGTAGGGGCTAGCGGCTCCTACGAGCAGTACTTC. It translates to CASSVGASGSYEQYF.

The V call is TRBV18, the J call TRBJ2-5, with 10 bases aligning to TRBD1. In germline, CDR1 is KGHSH, CDR2 LQKENI. CDR3 size: 15 residues. The V and J ends lost 1 base and 3 bases, in that order; junction bases with no gene match: 2. CDR3: CASSPRGTGEETQYF. In nucleotides, the CDR3 is TGTGCCAGCTCACCACGCGGGACAGGGGAAGAGACCCAGTACTTC.

The chain combines TRBV18 with TRBJ2-1; 10 nucleotides agree with TRBD2. Germline CDR1 is KGHSH and CDR2 is LQKENI. The ends lost 6 bases at V and 0 bases at J; junction bases unmatched: 14. The CDR3 consists of 19 residues. The CDR3 sequence is CASSARLAGRVGSYNEQFF. The CDR3 bases are TGTGCCAGCTCGGCACGACTAGCGGGCCGGGTTGGCTCCTACAATGAGCAGTTCTTC.

This sequence joins TRBV7-8 and TRBJ2-3; 8 nucleotides match TRBD2. Germline trimming cut 5 bases from V and 4 bases from J; bases unmatched to any gene: 8. Per germline, CDR1 SGHVS and CDR2 FQNEAQ. This CDR3 is 15 amino acids long. CDR3 protein: CASSPGTRASDTQYF. CDR3 nucleotides: TGTGCCAGCAGCCCCGGGACTAGGGCCTCAGATACGCAGTATTTT. Combining the CDR3 with reference TRBV7-8 and TRBJ2-3 gives the whole variable domain GAGVSQSPRYKVAKRGQDVALRCDPISGHVSLFWYQQALGQGPEFLTYFQNEAQLDKSGLPSDRFFAERPEGSVSTLKIQRTQQEDSAVYLCASSPGTRASDTQYFGPGTRLTVL.

The CDR3 loop reads CASSDPLTGEVIEAFF. Here the CDR3 DNA reads TGCGCCAGCAGTGACCCTCTTACAGGGGAAGTTATTGAAGCTTTCTTT. The rearrangement links TRBV10-1 to TRBJ1-1; TRBD1 matches at 7 bases. The CDR3 covers 16 residues. CDR1 and CDR2 (germline): WNHNN, SYGVQD (reference sequence). Losses at the gene ends were 3 bases for V and 7 bases for J; bases not matched to a gene: 14.

The rearrangement uses TRBV18 and TRBJ2-3; tentatively, D is TRBD2 (6 bases). The CDR3 contains 16 residues. The germline gives CDR1 KGHSH, CDR2 LQKENI. V lost 2 bases, J lost 3 bases, and 15 bases lay in between. CDR3 coding DNA: TGTGCCAGCTCACCATCGCTAGCGCGCCAGACAGATACGCAGTATTTT. Protein sequence: CASSPSLARQTDTQYF.

The V gene is TRBV6-5, the J gene TRBJ1-2; D perhaps matches TRBD1 (5 bases). The CDR3 spans 15 residues. The V end lost 5 bases, the J end lost 8 bases, and 21 bases lay between the germline ends. From germline, CDR1 is MNHEY and CDR2 SVGAGI. This chain's CDR3 is CASSPSFRDSGGYTF. The CDR3 nucleotides are TGTGCCAGCAGTCCTTCTTTCCGGGACTCCGGGGGCTACACCTTC.

The CDR3 protein is CASSYLDRATEAFF. The DNA for the CDR3 is TGTGCCAGCAGTTACCTCGACAGGGCTACTGAAGCTTTCTTT. V usage is TRBV6-5 and J usage is TRBJ1-1; 7 bases are a match to TRBD1. This CDR3 comprises 14 residues. J gave up 5 bases and V 2 bases, and 5 bases lay outside the gene matches. Per germline, CDR1 MNHEY and CDR2 SVGAGI.

The rearrangement uses TRBV7-9 and TRBJ2-1, with TRBD2 as a possible D gene (6 bases). Germline-derived CDR1 and CDR2 are SEHNR and FQNEAQ (reference sequence). The V and J ends lost 5 bases and 9 bases respectively, with 17 bases between them. The CDR3 runs to 14 residues. The CDR3, as DNA: TGTGCCAGCAGCCTACTCCCCGGGGGACGTGAGCAGTTCTTC. Its protein product is CASSLLPGGREQFF.

The chain links TRBV10-3 to TRBJ1-4; D possibly corresponds to TRBD1 (6 bases). The CDR3 contains 14 residues. Germline V gives CDR1 ENHRY, CDR2 SYGVKD. Deletions cut 3 bases from V and 2 bases from J, with 7 bases between. This CDR3 reads CAISERGTNEKLFF. In DNA, the CDR3 is TGTGCCATCAGTGAAAGGGGGACTAATGAAAAACTGTTTTTT.

This chain joins TRBV6-2 or TRBV6-3 and TRBJ2-7, with D possibly being TRBD2 (5 bases). Trimming stripped 0 bases from V and 8 bases from J, with 8 bases between. The CDR3 spans 12 residues. Germline CDR1 MNHEY, CDR2 SVGEGT. This CDR3 is CASSYSGEQQYF. Here the CDR3 DNA reads TGTGCCAGCAGTTACTCTGGGGAGCAGCAGTACTTC.

This clone appeared a single time. This sequence joins TRBV30 and TRBJ1-2, with D unresolved. The V end lost 7 bases, the J end lost 6 bases, and 21 bases lay between the germline ends. Germline CDR1 reads GTSNPN; CDR2 reads SVGIG (reference sequence). CDR3 size: 14 residues. CDR3 in amino acids: CASQSLYPNNGYTF. CDR3 DNA sequence: TGTGCCTCCCAAAGTCTCTACCCCAATAATGGCTACACCTTC.

The chain combines TRBV21-1 with TRBJ1-3. TRBV21-1 represents a pseudogene. The CDR3 has 17 residues. CDR3 coding DNA: TGTGCCAGCAGCAAGAGGGAGGCCAAGAGTGGGAGAAACACCATATATTTT. Protein product: CASSKREAKSGRNTIYF.

This rearrangement joins TRBV27 to TRBJ1-2; 7 bases match TRBD1. Germline loops: CDR1 MNHEY, CDR2 SMNVEV (reference sequence). V lost 6 bases to trimming and J lost 6 bases; unmatched junction nucleotides: 19. The CDR3 has 17 amino acids. Written as DNA, the CDR3 is TGTGCCAGCAGCCGGACAGGTCTGGGTGCTTCTGATAATGGCTACACCTTC. Translation: CASSRTGLGASDNGYTF.

The chain links TRBV20-1 to TRBJ1-1; 8 nucleotides match TRBD1. The J segment lost 4 bases and the V segment lost 3 bases, leaving 4 bases of the junction unmatched. Per germline, CDR1 DFQATT and CDR2 SNEGSKA (reference sequence). The CDR3 length is 13 residues. As DNA, the CDR3 is TGCAGTGCTAGTCGACAGGGGTTCACTGAAGCTTTCTTT. Translation gives CSASRQGFTEAFF.

The chain combines TRBV6-1 with TRBJ2-3; D is perhaps TRBD2 (6 bases). This CDR3 spans 13 amino acids. Trimming pared 2 bases from V and 5 bases from J, leaving 8 bases between. Germline-derived CDR1 and CDR2 are MNHNS and SASEGT. CDR3 coding DNA: TGTGCCAGCAGTGAATACGGGGGAGATACGCAGTATTTT. The encoded protein is CASSEYGGDTQYF.

This chain uses TRBV6-2 or TRBV6-3 with TRBJ2-2, with 10 nucleotides matching TRBD2. V lost 2 bases, J lost 5 bases, and 5 bases stayed unmatched. CDR3 length: 16 amino acids. Germline CDR1 reads MNHEY; CDR2 reads SVGEGT. CDR3 loop: CASSYASGRRTGELFF. The DNA of the CDR3 is TGTGCCAGCAGTTACGCTAGCGGGAGACGTACCGGGGAGCTGTTTTTT.

J is TRBJ1-1 and V is TRBV3-1 (or the pseudogene TRBV3-2), with unresolved D. CDR1 and CDR2 from the germline V gene are LGHDT and YNNKEL (reference sequence). V lost 8 bases to trimming and J lost 7 bases, with 23 bases between them. CDR3 size: 15 residues. The CDR3 loop is CASRRGPNARVEAFF. As DNA, the CDR3 is TGTGCCAGCCGTCGAGGTCCCAATGCCAGAGTTGAAGCTTTCTTT.

The chain carries TRBV9 and TRBJ1-2, with 8 bases matching TRBD1. Unmatched junction bases numbered 4, after V lost 0 bases and J lost 6 bases. The CDR3 totals 14 residues. Germline CDR1 reads SGDLS; CDR2 reads YYNGEE. The CDR3 DNA reads TGTGCCAGCAGCGTAGGGCAGGGGGCGGATGGCTACACCTTC. Translation gives CASSVGQGADGYTF.

The genes are TRBV30 and TRBJ2-2; 8 bases map to TRBD2. V was pared by 1 base and J by 6 bases, with 10 bases of the junction left unmatched. Germline values: CDR1 GTSNPN, CDR2 SVGIG (reference sequence). The CDR3 contains 16 residues. CDR3: CAWSADIGGVAGELFF. CDR3 nucleotides: TGTGCCTGGAGTGCGGATATCGGGGGGGTGGCCGGGGAGCTGTTTTTT.

The CDR3 DNA follows: TGTGCCAGCAGCCTGTCAGCGGGGGGGCCCTGGAACGAGCAGTACTTC. This translates into CASSLSAGGPWNEQYF. This rearrangement joins TRBV7-2 to TRBJ2-7; 10 bases fit TRBD2. This CDR3 has 16 residues. V gave up 5 bases and J gave up 5 bases; unmatched junction bases: 12. Germline-derived CDR1 and CDR2 are SGHTA and FQGNSA.

CDR3 in DNA: TGTGCCAGCAGCTCTTCCTCCCGGGGCGGGGAGGAGACCCAGTACTTC. Its translation is CASSSSSRGGEETQYF. The chain has TRBV7-6 and TRBJ2-5; a weak D match, TRBD2 (6 bases). The germline V gene encodes CDR1 SGHVS and CDR2 FNYEAQ. V dropped 4 bases and J dropped 5 bases, with 20 bases sitting between them. This CDR3 comprises 16 residues.

V usage is TRBV4-3 and J usage is TRBJ1-1; D is possibly TRBD1 (5 bases). This CDR3 is built from 16 residues. The V and J ends lost 3 bases and 0 bases respectively, with 14 bases between them. CDR1 is LGHNA, CDR2 YSLEER, per germline. The CDR3 loop is CASSHRQLIMNTEAFF. CDR3 DNA: TGCGCCAGCAGCCATCGACAGCTAATCATGAACACTGAAGCTTTCTTT.

The rearrangement links TRBV7-6 to TRBJ2-7; D unresolved. The CDR3 is made up of 14 amino acids. With 5 bases removed from V and 0 bases from J, the gap between germline ends came to 11 bases. Germline V gene data show CDR1 as SGHVS and CDR2 as FNYEAQ. The CDR3 DNA follows: TGTGCCAGCAGCCCTAGACCGAACTCCTACGAGCAGTACTTC. The encoded protein is CASSPRPNSYEQYF.